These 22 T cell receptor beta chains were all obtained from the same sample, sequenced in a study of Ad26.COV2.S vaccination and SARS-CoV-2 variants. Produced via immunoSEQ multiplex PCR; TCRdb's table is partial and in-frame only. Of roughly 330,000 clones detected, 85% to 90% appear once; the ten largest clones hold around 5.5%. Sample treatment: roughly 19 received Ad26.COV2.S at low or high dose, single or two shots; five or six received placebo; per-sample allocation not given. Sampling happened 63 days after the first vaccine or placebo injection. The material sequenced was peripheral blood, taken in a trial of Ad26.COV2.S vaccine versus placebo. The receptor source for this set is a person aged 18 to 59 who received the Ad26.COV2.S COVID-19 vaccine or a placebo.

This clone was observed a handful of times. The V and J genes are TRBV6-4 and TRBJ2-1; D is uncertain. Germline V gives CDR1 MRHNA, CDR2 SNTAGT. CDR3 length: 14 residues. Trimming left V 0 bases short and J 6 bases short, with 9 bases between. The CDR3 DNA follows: TGTGCCAGCAGTGACTCTGGCGGTTCCAATGAGCAGTTCTTC. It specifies CASSDSGGSNEQFF.

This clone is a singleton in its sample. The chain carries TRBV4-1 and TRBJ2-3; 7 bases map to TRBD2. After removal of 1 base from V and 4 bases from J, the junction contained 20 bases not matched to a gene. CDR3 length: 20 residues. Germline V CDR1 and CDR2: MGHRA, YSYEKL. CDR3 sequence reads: CASSQAILAGVALTADTQYF. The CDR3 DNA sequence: TGCGCCAGCAGCCAAGCGATCCTGGCGGGGGTAGCCCTCACGGCAGATACGCAGTATTTT.

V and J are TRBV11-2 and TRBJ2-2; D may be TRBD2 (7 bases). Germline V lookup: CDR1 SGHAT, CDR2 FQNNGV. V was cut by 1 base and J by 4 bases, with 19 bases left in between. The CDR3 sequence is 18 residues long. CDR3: CASSLALSAGAGTGELFF. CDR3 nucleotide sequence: TGTGCCAGCAGCTTAGCCCTATCGGCGGGGGCGGGCACCGGGGAGCTGTTTTTT.

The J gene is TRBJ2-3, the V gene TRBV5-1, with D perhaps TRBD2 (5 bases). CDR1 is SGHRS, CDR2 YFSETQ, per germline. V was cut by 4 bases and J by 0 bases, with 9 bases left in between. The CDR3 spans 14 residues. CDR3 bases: TGCGCCAGCAGCCCCGGACTTAGCACAGATACGCAGTATTTT. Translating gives CASSPGLSTDTQYF. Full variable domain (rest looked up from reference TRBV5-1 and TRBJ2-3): KAGVTQTPRYLIKTRGQQVTLSCSPISGHRSVSWYQQTPGQGLQFLFEYFSETQRNKGNFPGRFSGRQFSNSRSEMNVSTLELGDSALYLCASSPGLSTDTQYFGPGTRLTVL.

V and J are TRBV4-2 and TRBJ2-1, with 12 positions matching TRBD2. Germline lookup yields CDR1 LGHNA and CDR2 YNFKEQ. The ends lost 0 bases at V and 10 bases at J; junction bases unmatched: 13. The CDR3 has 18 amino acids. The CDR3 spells CASSQDSLAGGPRGEQFF. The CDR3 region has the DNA TGTGCCAGCAGCCAAGATTCGCTAGCGGGAGGGCCTCGGGGAGAGCAGTTCTTC.

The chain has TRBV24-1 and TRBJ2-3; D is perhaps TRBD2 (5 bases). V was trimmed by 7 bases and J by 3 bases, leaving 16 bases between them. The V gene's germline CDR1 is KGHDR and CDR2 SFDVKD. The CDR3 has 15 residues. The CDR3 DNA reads TGTGCCACCAGCGACTATCCCACTGCAACAGATACGCAGTATTTT. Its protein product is CATSDYPTATDTQYF.

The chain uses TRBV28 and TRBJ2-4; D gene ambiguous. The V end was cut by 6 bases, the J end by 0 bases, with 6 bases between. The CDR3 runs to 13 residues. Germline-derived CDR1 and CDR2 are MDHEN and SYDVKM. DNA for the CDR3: TGTGCCAGCAGGCCGATAGCCAAAAACATTCAGTACTTC. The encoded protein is CASRPIAKNIQYF.

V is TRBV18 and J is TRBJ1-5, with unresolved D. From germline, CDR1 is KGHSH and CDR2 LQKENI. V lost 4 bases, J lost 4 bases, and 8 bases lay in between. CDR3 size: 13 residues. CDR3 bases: TGTGCCAGCTCACGTCTGGGAAATCAGCCCCAGCATTTT. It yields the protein CASSRLGNQPQHF.

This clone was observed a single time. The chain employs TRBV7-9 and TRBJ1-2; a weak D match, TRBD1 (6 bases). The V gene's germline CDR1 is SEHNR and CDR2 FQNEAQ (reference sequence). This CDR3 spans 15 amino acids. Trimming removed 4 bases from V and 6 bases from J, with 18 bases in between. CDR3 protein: CASSSGGRGIDGYTF. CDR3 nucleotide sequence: TGTGCCAGCAGCTCGGGAGGCAGGGGTATAGATGGCTACACCTTC.

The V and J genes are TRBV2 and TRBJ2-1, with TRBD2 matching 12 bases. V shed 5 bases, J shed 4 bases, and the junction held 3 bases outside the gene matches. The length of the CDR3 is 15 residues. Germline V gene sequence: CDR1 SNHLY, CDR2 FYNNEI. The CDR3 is CASSLAGGPYNEQFF. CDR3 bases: TGTGCCAGCAGTCTAGCGGGAGGGCCTTACAATGAGCAGTTCTTC.

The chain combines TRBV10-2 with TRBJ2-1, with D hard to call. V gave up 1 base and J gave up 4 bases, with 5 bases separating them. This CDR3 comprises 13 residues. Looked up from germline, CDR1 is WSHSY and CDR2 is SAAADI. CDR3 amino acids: CASSEYRYNEQFF. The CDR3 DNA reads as TGCGCCAGCAGTGAGTACCGGTACAATGAGCAGTTCTTC.

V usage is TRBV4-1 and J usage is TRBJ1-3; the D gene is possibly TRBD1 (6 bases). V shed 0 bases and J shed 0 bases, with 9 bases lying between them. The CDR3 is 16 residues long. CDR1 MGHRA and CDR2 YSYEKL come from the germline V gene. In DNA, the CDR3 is TGCGCCAGCAGCCAAGAACAGGGCCTCTCTGGAAACACCATATATTTT. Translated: CASSQEQGLSGNTIYF.

The CDR3 DNA sequence: TGTGCCAGTAGTATAGAGGGATTAGCTAACTATGGCTACACCTTC. Translated, it gives CASSIEGLANYGYTF. The chain couples TRBV19 to TRBJ1-2; no clear D. The germline V and J ends were trimmed by 0 bases and 0 bases, with 8 bases remaining between them. The CDR3 length is 15 residues. The V gene's germline CDR1 is LNHDA and CDR2 SQIVND (reference sequence).

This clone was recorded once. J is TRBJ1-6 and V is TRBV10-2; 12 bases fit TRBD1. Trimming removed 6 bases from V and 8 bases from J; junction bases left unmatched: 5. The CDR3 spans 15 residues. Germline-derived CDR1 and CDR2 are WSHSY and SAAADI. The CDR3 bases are TGCGCCAGCAGACTCGGGACAGGGGGCGATTCACCCCTCCACTTT. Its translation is CASRLGTGGDSPLHF.

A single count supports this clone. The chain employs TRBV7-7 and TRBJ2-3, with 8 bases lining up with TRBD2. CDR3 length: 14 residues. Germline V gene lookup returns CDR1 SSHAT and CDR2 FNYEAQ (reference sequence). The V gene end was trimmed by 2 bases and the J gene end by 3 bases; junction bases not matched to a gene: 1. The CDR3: CASSLRLATDTQYF. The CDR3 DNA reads TGTGCCAGCAGCTTAAGACTAGCGACAGATACGCAGTATTTT.

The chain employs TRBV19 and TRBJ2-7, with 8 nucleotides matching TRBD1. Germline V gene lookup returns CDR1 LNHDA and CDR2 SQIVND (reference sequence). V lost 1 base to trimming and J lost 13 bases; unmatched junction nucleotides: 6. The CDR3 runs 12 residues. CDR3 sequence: CASSIGRDRQYF. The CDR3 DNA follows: TGTGCCAGTAGTATAGGCCGGGACAGGCAATACTTC. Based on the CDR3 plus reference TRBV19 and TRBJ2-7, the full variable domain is DGGITQSPKYLFRKEGQNVTLSCEQNLNHDAMYWYRQDPGQGLRLIYYSQIVNDFQKGDIAEGYSVSREKKESFPLTVTSAQKNPTAFYLCASSIGRDRQYFGPGTRLTVT.

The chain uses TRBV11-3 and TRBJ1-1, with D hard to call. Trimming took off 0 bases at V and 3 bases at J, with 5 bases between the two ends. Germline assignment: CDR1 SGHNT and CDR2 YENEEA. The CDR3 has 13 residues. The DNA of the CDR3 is TGTGCCAGCAGCTTAGAACAGTACACTGAAGCTTTCTTT. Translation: CASSLEQYTEAFF.

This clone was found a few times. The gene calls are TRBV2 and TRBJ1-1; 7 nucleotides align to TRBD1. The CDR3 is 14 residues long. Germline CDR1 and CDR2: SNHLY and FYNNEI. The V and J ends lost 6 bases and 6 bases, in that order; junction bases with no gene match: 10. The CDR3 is CASSVRQGRAEAFF. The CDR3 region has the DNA TGTGCCAGCAGCGTCCGACAGGGTCGGGCTGAAGCTTTCTTT.

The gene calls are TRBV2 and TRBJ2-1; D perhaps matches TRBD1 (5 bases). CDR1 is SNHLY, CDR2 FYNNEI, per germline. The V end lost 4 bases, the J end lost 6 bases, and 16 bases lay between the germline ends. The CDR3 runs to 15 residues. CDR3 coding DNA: TGTGCCAGCAGTGTGGCAGGGTTGGTAAGCAATGAGCAGTTCTTC. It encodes CASSVAGLVSNEQFF.

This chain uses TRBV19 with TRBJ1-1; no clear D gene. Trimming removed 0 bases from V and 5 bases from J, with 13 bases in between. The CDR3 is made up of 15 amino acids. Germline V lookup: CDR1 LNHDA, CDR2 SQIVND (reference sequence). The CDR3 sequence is CASSIDQWERTEAFF. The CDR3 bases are TGTGCCAGTAGTATAGATCAGTGGGAGCGAACTGAAGCTTTCTTT.

The CDR3 coding sequence is TGTGCCAGCAGCTTTCGCAGGCTTAACTATGGCTACACCTTC. Amino acid sequence: CASSFRRLNYGYTF. V gene TRBV5-6 combines with J gene TRBJ1-2; unclear D gene. This CDR3 is built from 14 residues. Germline V gene lookup returns CDR1 SGHDT and CDR2 YYEEEE. V lost 2 bases to trimming and J lost 1 base, with 9 bases between them.

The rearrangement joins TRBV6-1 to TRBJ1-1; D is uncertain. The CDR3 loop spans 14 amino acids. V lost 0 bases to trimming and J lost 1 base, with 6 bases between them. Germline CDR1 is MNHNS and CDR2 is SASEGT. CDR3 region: CASSEAGWNTEAFF. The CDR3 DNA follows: TGTGCCAGCAGTGAAGCCGGCTGGAACACTGAAGCTTTCTTT.